These 28 T cell receptor beta chains were sequenced from one sample in a study of radiation and T cells in renal cell carcinoma (dated by TCRdb to 2018 to 2020). Libraries were built with the immunoSEQ multiplex PCR assay. TCRdb's version of the immuneACCESS table is confined to in-frame rearrangements and falls short of the full clone set. An unresolved V gene accounts for under half of the shortfall where checked; the remainder is of unknown origin. The sample table shows about 160,000 clones, and about 88% are seen once. Around 4.4% of the sample comes from the top ten. Sample time point, as interpreted from the label and publication: baseline pretreatment blood. The treatment or condition label corresponds to: 15 Gy SBRT to primary tumor, nephrectomy 4 weeks later. This material consisted of blood, taken from a patient whose treatment included radiotherapy and nephrectomy. The receptors were gathered from a woman in her 70s with renal cell carcinoma.

The chain has TRBV7-9 and TRBJ2-7; D perhaps matches TRBD2 (7 bases). Trimming removed 5 bases at V and 2 bases at J, with 16 bases between. Germline-derived CDR1 and CDR2 are SEHNR and FQNEAQ (reference sequence). CDR3 length: 15 amino acids. The CDR3 region has the DNA TGTGCCAGCAGCCCCTTGTGGGGGGGCCCCTACGAGCAGTACTTC. This encodes CASSPLWGGPYEQYF.

This chain connects TRBV5-1 to TRBJ2-1; tentative D call: TRBD2 (6 bases). Germline loops: CDR1 SGHRS, CDR2 YFSETQ. The CDR3 is made up of 16 amino acids. V gave up 4 bases and J gave up 8 bases, with 22 bases separating them. Here the CDR3 DNA reads TGCGCCAGCAGCCCCCCCCGTCAGGCAAGGAGGGATGAGCAGTTCTTC. This sequence encodes CASSPPRQARRDEQFF.

The chain is built from TRBV19 and TRBJ1-1, with D maybe TRBD1 (5 bases). The CDR3 has 12 amino acids. The germline CDR1 and CDR2 sequences are LNHDA and SQIVND (reference sequence). The V and J ends lost 2 bases and 10 bases respectively, with 11 bases between them. In nucleotides, the CDR3 is TGTGCCAGTAGTATATACGGGGCTAGAGCTTTCTTT. Protein product: CASSIYGARAFF.

The chain couples TRBV28 to TRBJ2-5, with 7 bases identical to TRBD1. Trimming removed 2 bases from V and 7 bases from J; junction bases left unmatched: 4. The CDR3 sequence is 13 residues long. Germline CDR1 is MDHEN and CDR2 is SYDVKM. In DNA form, the CDR3 reads TGTGCCAGCAGTTTAACAGGGGACGGGACCCAGTACTTC. Translated: CASSLTGDGTQYF.

This clone occurred once. The chain couples TRBV7-2 to TRBJ1-6; 8 bases fit TRBD1. The CDR3 contains 16 residues. The V and J ends lost 4 bases and 9 bases, in that order; junction bases with no gene match: 11. Looked up from germline, CDR1 is SGHTA and CDR2 is FQGNSA. This CDR3 is CASSSKRTGIGSPLHF. The CDR3 DNA follows: TGTGCCAGCAGCTCGAAACGGACAGGGATCGGTTCACCCCTCCACTTT.

V is TRBV11-3 and J is TRBJ1-1, with a possible D match to TRBD1 (5 bases). V shed 3 bases and J shed 1 base, with 6 bases lying between them. In germline, CDR1 is SGHNT, CDR2 YENEEA. The CDR3 is 13 residues long. The CDR3 DNA follows: TGTGCCAGCAGCTTGGGGGGGAACACTGAAGCTTTCTTT. As protein: CASSLGGNTEAFF.

V is TRBV2 and J is TRBJ1-3; D gene unclear. The germline V and J ends were trimmed by 2 bases and 0 bases, with 8 bases remaining between them. CDR3 size: 15 residues. Germline CDR1 SNHLY, CDR2 FYNNEI. The CDR3 is CASSESAFSGNTIYF. The CDR3 nucleotides read TGTGCCAGCAGTGAATCGGCATTCTCTGGAAACACCATATATTTT.

The chain combines TRBV9 with TRBJ1-2; D call uncertain. CDR1 is SGDLS, CDR2 YYNGEE, per germline. This CDR3 comprises 15 residues. Trimming cost V 0 bases and J 4 bases, with 13 bases left between them. CDR3 nucleotide sequence: TGTGCCAGCAGCGTAGGGTTTGGGCAGAGCTATGGCTACACCTTC. Amino acids: CASSVGFGQSYGYTF.

This rearrangement joins TRBV11-3 to TRBJ2-7, with 8 nucleotides matching TRBD1. The CDR3 contains 16 residues. Germline V CDR1 and CDR2: SGHNT, YENEEA. V lost 1 base, J lost 2 bases, and 7 bases stayed unmatched. CDR3 residues: CASSLVAGGYPYEQYF. Written as DNA, the CDR3 is TGTGCCAGCAGCTTAGTAGCAGGGGGCTACCCCTACGAGCAGTACTTC.

The CDR3 sequence: CASATVRNEKLFF. The CDR3 nucleotides read TGTGCCAGTGCGACAGTCCGGAATGAAAAACTGTTTTTT. This sequence joins TRBV19 and TRBJ1-4, with D possibly matching TRBD1 (5 bases). Germline CDR1 is LNHDA and CDR2 is SQIVND (reference sequence). There are 13 residues in the CDR3. Trimming cost V 8 bases and J 5 bases, with 12 bases left between them.

This rearrangement joins TRBV7-6 to TRBJ1-1; 9 bases match TRBD1. Germline-derived CDR1 and CDR2 are SGHVS and FNYEAQ. The CDR3 consists of 16 residues. The V segment lost 5 bases and the J segment 4 bases; nucleotides outside the gene matches: 11. This chain's CDR3 is CASSQHTGGAFTEAFF. As DNA, the CDR3 is TGTGCCAGCAGCCAGCATACAGGGGGCGCGTTCACTGAAGCTTTCTTT.

V gene TRBV19 combines with J gene TRBJ2-6; D perhaps matches TRBD2 (7 bases). This CDR3 spans 19 amino acids. Per germline, CDR1 LNHDA and CDR2 SQIVND (reference sequence). V was trimmed by 9 bases and J by 1 base, leaving 25 bases between them. Here the CDR3 DNA reads TGTGCCAGCCTCCCAGCGAGGCGGGGGCGTGGGTCTGGGGCCAACGTCCTGACTTTC. It yields the protein CASLPARRGRGSGANVLTF.

The chain uses TRBV9 and TRBJ2-2; the match to TRBD1 covers 8 bases. With 0 bases clipped from V and 6 bases from J, the junction kept 4 bases outside the gene matches. Germline V lookup: CDR1 SGDLS, CDR2 YYNGEE. This CDR3 has 15 amino acids. The CDR3 sequence is CASSVVTGVAGELFF. CDR3 DNA: TGTGCCAGCAGCGTAGTGACAGGGGTAGCCGGGGAGCTGTTTTTT.

The rearrangement uses TRBV27 and TRBJ1-1; TRBD1 might be the D (5 bases). Trimming cost V 6 bases and J 1 base, with 12 bases left between them. The CDR3 length is 14 residues. Germline CDR1 reads MNHEY; CDR2 reads SMNVEV (reference sequence). In nucleotides, the CDR3 is TGTGCCAGCAGCCCCAGGCAGGGGAACACTGAAGCTTTCTTT. This translates into CASSPRQGNTEAFF.

V usage is TRBV5-1 and J usage is TRBJ1-3; D unresolved. This CDR3 has 16 residues. Germline V gene lookup returns CDR1 SGHRS and CDR2 YFSETQ. Trimming took off 4 bases at V and 0 bases at J, with 14 bases between the two ends. The CDR3 DNA sequence: TGCGCCAGCAGCCAGAACCCGACCGGCTCTGGAAACACCATATATTTT. It specifies CASSQNPTGSGNTIYF. The full variable domain, completed using reference TRBV5-1 and TRBJ1-3, is KAGVTQTPRYLIKTRGQQVTLSCSPISGHRSVSWYQQTPGQGLQFLFEYFSETQRNKGNFPGRFSGRQFSNSRSEMNVSTLELGDSALYLCASSQNPTGSGNTIYFGEGSWLTVV.

The V and J genes are TRBV10-3 and TRBJ2-2; 7 bases are shared with TRBD1. The CDR3 runs to 15 residues. The V gene end was trimmed by 4 bases and the J gene end by 2 bases; junction bases not matched to a gene: 4. The germline V gene encodes CDR1 ENHRY and CDR2 SYGVKD. CDR3: CAISAGTVNTGELFF. CDR3 nucleotide sequence: TGTGCCATCAGTGCCGGGACAGTTAACACCGGGGAGCTGTTTTTT.

The chain is built from TRBV19 and TRBJ1-1; TRBD1 aligns across 7 bases. This CDR3 has 14 amino acids. V shed 5 bases, J shed 1 base, and the junction held 4 bases outside the gene matches. Germline values: CDR1 LNHDA, CDR2 SQIVND (reference sequence). The CDR3 spells CASSLRQGNTEAFF. The CDR3, as DNA: TGTGCCAGTAGTCTTAGACAGGGGAACACTGAAGCTTTCTTT.

The V call is TRBV9, the J call TRBJ2-3; D is perhaps TRBD2 (6 bases). V shed 0 bases and J shed 4 bases, with 15 bases lying between them. This CDR3 is 16 amino acids long. Germline values: CDR1 SGDLS, CDR2 YYNGEE. The CDR3 coding sequence is TGTGCCAGCAGCGTAGCTGGAGGGGACGGAGCAGATACGCAGTATTTT. Its translation is CASSVAGGDGADTQYF. The full variable domain, with the rest looked up from reference TRBV9 and TRBJ2-3, is DSGVTQTPKHLITATGQRVTLRCSPRSGDLSVYWYQQSLDQGLQFLIQYYNGEERAKGNILERFSAQQFPDLHSELNLSSLELGDSALYFCASSVAGGDGADTQYFGPGTRLTVL.

V and J are TRBV30 and TRBJ2-7; D not certain. Germline V gene data show CDR1 as GTSNPN and CDR2 as SVGIG (reference sequence). This CDR3 comprises 15 residues. V lost 2 bases and J 3 bases, leaving 17 bases between the germline ends. Here the CDR3 reads CAWSRSSPDFYEQYF. The CDR3 DNA follows: TGTGCCTGGAGTAGGTCGAGTCCCGATTTCTACGAGCAGTACTTC.

The chain recombines TRBV6-1 with TRBJ2-3; 7 nucleotides agree with TRBD1. Germline CDR1 and CDR2: MNHNS and SASEGT. CDR3 length equals 17 residues. V was clipped by 0 bases and J by 4 bases; unmatched bases: 10. The CDR3, as DNA: TGTGCCAGCAGTGAAGCTCTGAGGGGGCGCTTTGCAGATACGCAGTATTTT. Its protein is CASSEALRGRFADTQYF.

As to this clone: Other DNA sequences in this sample translate to the same CDR3. The chain carries TRBV7-2 and TRBJ2-5, with D perhaps matching TRBD2 (7 bases). Germline CDR1 reads SGHTA; CDR2 reads FQGNSA. This CDR3 contains 13 residues. The V end was cut by 3 bases, the J end by 5 bases, with 10 bases between. CDR3 loop: CASSFGGRETQYF. The DNA for the CDR3 is TGTGCCAGCAGCTTCGGGGGGCGGGAGACCCAGTACTTC.

The chain uses TRBV19 and TRBJ1-5, with TRBD1 identical over 9 bases. The germline V gene encodes CDR1 LNHDA and CDR2 SQIVND (reference sequence). V shed 4 bases and J 3 bases; nucleotides not matched to a gene: 7. This CDR3 has 16 amino acids. CDR3: CASSTGTGMINQPQHF. Here the CDR3 DNA reads TGTGCCAGTAGTACCGGGACAGGGATGATCAATCAGCCCCAGCATTTT.

The rearrangement links TRBV19 to TRBJ1-5; D unclear. The length of the CDR3 is 16 residues. Trimming removed 0 bases at V and 7 bases at J, with 16 bases between. Germline CDR1 is LNHDA and CDR2 is SQIVND (reference sequence). The CDR3 spells CASSIDRSRRDQPQHF. The CDR3 DNA reads TGTGCCAGTAGTATAGATAGGAGCCGAAGAGACCAGCCCCAGCATTTT.

CDR3 DNA: TGTGCCAGCTCCAATGTGGGGGGCGAGCAGTACTTC. Its translation is CASSNVGGEQYF. The rearrangement joins TRBV28 to TRBJ2-7, with D tentatively TRBD2 (6 bases). Germline V CDR1 and CDR2: MDHEN, SYDVKM. V shed 8 bases and J shed 6 bases, with 14 bases lying between them. The CDR3 is 12 residues long.

The chain has TRBV27 and TRBJ2-7; no clear D. Germline-derived CDR1 and CDR2 are MNHEY and SMNVEV (reference sequence). This CDR3 contains 16 residues. Trimming left V 5 bases short and J 0 bases short, with 17 bases between. CDR3 amino acids: CASSESPAASSYEQYF. The CDR3 nucleotides read TGTGCCAGCAGTGAATCCCCGGCAGCCAGCTCCTACGAGCAGTACTTC.

This clone has just a few counts. This chain uses TRBV9 with TRBJ1-5; no reliable D call. CDR1 and CDR2 (germline): SGDLS, YYNGEE. The CDR3 is 14 amino acids. Trimming removed 4 bases at V and 4 bases at J, with 12 bases between. The CDR3 here is CASSPALGNQPQHF. The CDR3 DNA reads as TGTGCCAGCAGCCCAGCCCTGGGGAATCAGCCCCAGCATTTT.

This chain uses TRBV4-2 with TRBJ2-7, with TRBD1 matching 7 bases. V lost 1 base to trimming and J lost 3 bases; unmatched junction nucleotides: 12. This CDR3 is built from 17 residues. Germline loops: CDR1 LGHNA, CDR2 YNFKEQ. For the CDR3, the DNA is TGTGCCAGCAGCCAAGGGCAGGACAGGTCCCTTGGCTACGAGCAGTACTTC. Its translation is CASSQGQDRSLGYEQYF.

The chain recombines TRBV7-3 with TRBJ2-2, with D perhaps TRBD1 (5 bases). V was clipped by 5 bases and J by 5 bases, with 15 bases between them. Germline CDR1 reads SGHTA; CDR2 reads FQGTGA. This CDR3 spans 15 amino acids. For the CDR3, the DNA is TGTGCCAGCAGCCTCGACAGTTCTAAGACCGGGGAGCTGTTTTTT. Residues: CASSLDSSKTGELFF.